This record looks at one T cell receptor (beta chain) sequence and its context. CDR1 and CDR2 (germline): SNHLY, FYNNEI. Between the trimmed V and J ends, which lost 0 bases and 7 bases, there was a span of 15 bases. The CDR3 is 16 amino acids. This sample is drawn from a study of blood T cell repertoires in COVID-19. Sequencing was performed with immunoSEQ multiplex PCR; in TCRdb, only in-frame clones are kept and a portion is missing. The sample lists 120,000 or so clones, 88% occurring once. The chain links TRBV2 to TRBJ1-4; tentatively, D is TRBD1 (6 bases). The sequenced sample was peripheral blood. The receptor's source is a woman in her fifties or sixties with acute or convalescent COVID-19. CDR3 amino acids: CASSEARGGGGEKLFF. The CDR3 DNA is TGTGCCAGCAGTGAAGCCAGAGGGGGGGGCGGTGAAAAACTGTTTTTT.